This T cell receptor (beta chain) was retrieved from a study of T cell changes during pregnancy in multiple sclerosis. Produced via immunoSEQ multiplex PCR; TCRdb's table is partial and in-frame only. The profile shows over 90,000 clones, 85% to 95% of them singletons. Trimming took off 1 base at V and 1 base at J, with 13 bases between the two ends. The CDR3 loop spans 17 amino acids. Germline CDR1 reads LGHNA; CDR2 reads YNFKEQ. The receptor was derived from a female donor with multiple sclerosis, enrolled in a pregnancy study. J is TRBJ2-2 and V is TRBV4-2, with D unclear. Source: peripheral blood, taken after pregnancy. CDR3 amino acids: CASSQARPVWNTGELFF. The DNA of the CDR3 is TGTGCCAGCAGCCAAGCCAGGCCGGTGTGGAACACCGGGGAGCTGTTTTTT.